These 13 T cell receptor beta chains came from one sample sequenced in a study of blood T cell repertoires in COVID-19. Libraries were prepared by immunoSEQ multiplex PCR; TCRdb keeps only in-frame clonotypes and omits some of them. The sample comprises under 250,000 clones, about 90% of which are singletons, and around 2.9% rests with the top ten. The sequenced material came from peripheral blood. These receptors were obtained from a woman aged 55-70 years with acute or convalescent COVID-19.

The chain has TRBV7-9 and TRBJ1-6; 7 nucleotides align to TRBD1. This CDR3 has 15 amino acids. Germline CDR1 and CDR2: SEHNR and FQNEAQ (reference sequence). V shed 5 bases, J shed 7 bases, and the junction held 8 bases outside the gene matches. The CDR3 reads CASSARDRLNSPLHF. In DNA form, the CDR3 reads TGTGCCAGCAGCGCACGGGACAGATTAAATTCACCCCTCCACTTT.

This chain's CDR3 is CASSQLGSGEQYF. In DNA form, the CDR3 reads TGTGCCAGCAGCCAACTCGGGAGCGGCGAGCAGTACTTC. The chain recombines TRBV3-1 (or the pseudogene TRBV3-2) with TRBJ2-7, with D perhaps matching TRBD2 (6 bases). Germline V CDR1 and CDR2: LGHDT, YNNKEL (reference sequence). Trimming stripped 2 bases from V and 6 bases from J, with 11 bases between. This CDR3 region has 13 residues.

A single count supports this clone. The rearrangement uses TRBV3-1 (or the pseudogene TRBV3-2) and TRBJ2-5; 9 bases agree with TRBD1. The germline gives CDR1 LGHDT, CDR2 YNNKEL (reference sequence). With 4 bases clipped from V and 4 bases from J, the junction kept 7 bases outside the gene matches. The CDR3 extends over 15 amino acids. CDR3 bases: TGTGCCAGCAGCCTAGGGACAGGGATGCGAGAGACCCAGTACTTC. Encoded protein: CASSLGTGMRETQYF.

This clone was detected only a few times. The CDR3 spells CAGQVYNEQFF. Written as DNA, the CDR3 is TGTGCCGGTCAGGTCTACAATGAGCAGTTCTTC. The rearrangement uses TRBV2 and TRBJ2-1; D is unresolved. The CDR3 contains 11 residues. CDR1 and CDR2 from the germline V gene are SNHLY and FYNNEI. V was cut by 11 bases and J by 3 bases, with 8 bases left in between.

V and J are TRBV5-1 and TRBJ1-2; 8 bases match TRBD1. Germline-derived CDR1 and CDR2 are SGHRS and YFSETQ. The V segment lost 0 bases and the J segment 2 bases; nucleotides outside the gene matches: 3. This CDR3 is built from 15 residues. For the CDR3, the DNA is TGCGCCAGCAGCTTGGTTAGGACAGGGAACTATGGCTACACCTTC. Protein sequence: CASSLVRTGNYGYTF.

This chain connects TRBV7-3 to TRBJ2-1; 12 bases fit TRBD2. Germline V gene data show CDR1 as SGHTA and CDR2 as FQGTGA. Trimming cost V 5 bases and J 5 bases; bases outside gene matches: 4. This CDR3 region has 15 residues. CDR3 amino acids: CASSPRTSGNNEQFF. The CDR3 nucleotides read TGTGCCAGCAGCCCAAGGACTAGCGGGAACAATGAGCAGTTCTTC.

The V and J genes are TRBV27 and TRBJ1-4; D remains unclear. There are 16 residues in the CDR3. Germline CDR1 reads MNHEY; CDR2 reads SMNVEV (reference sequence). V was shortened by 7 bases and J by 3 bases, with 18 bases between the two germline ends. The CDR3 is CASTINFHFPNEKLFF. The CDR3 DNA reads as TGTGCCAGCACCATAAACTTTCACTTCCCTAATGAAAAACTGTTTTTT.

The chain joins TRBV6-5 to TRBJ2-7, with D perhaps TRBD1 (6 bases). CDR3 length equals 13 residues. With 6 bases removed from V and 3 bases from J, the gap between germline ends came to 12 bases. Per the germline V gene, CDR1 is MNHEY and CDR2 is SVGAGI. CDR3 in DNA: TGTGCCAGCAGCAGGGGACCCGGCTACGAGCAGTACTTC. It is translated as CASSRGPGYEQYF.

V is TRBV10-3 and J is TRBJ1-6, with TRBD1 as a possible D gene (5 bases). Trimming took off 3 bases at V and 5 bases at J, with 11 bases between the two ends. The CDR3 spans 15 residues. In germline, CDR1 is ENHRY, CDR2 SYGVKD. The CDR3 coding sequence is TGTGCCATCAGTGACAGGGAAGTAAATAATTCACCCCTCCACTTT. Translating gives CAISDREVNNSPLHF.

The rearrangement links TRBV6-2 or TRBV6-3 to TRBJ2-4; D is ambiguous. CDR3 size: 12 residues. In germline, CDR1 is MNHEY, CDR2 SVGEGT. V shed 3 bases and J shed 9 bases, with 9 bases lying between them. The CDR3 bases are TGTGCCAGCAGTTATAATTCGGGCATTCAGTACTTC. Amino acids: CASSYNSGIQYF.

The chain is built from TRBV18 and TRBJ2-5; a weak D match, TRBD2 (6 bases). Trimming took 6 bases from V and 2 from J, leaving 16 bases between them. The CDR3 covers 15 residues. Germline CDR1 reads KGHSH; CDR2 reads LQKENI. CDR3 sequence: CASSYMSGQQETQYF. The CDR3 DNA follows: TGTGCCAGCTCGTATATGAGCGGGCAACAAGAGACCCAGTACTTC.

The chain uses TRBV18 and TRBJ1-4; tentatively, D is TRBD1 (5 bases). V lost 2 bases and J lost 5, with 9 bases in between. The CDR3 has 14 residues. Germline V gene sequence: CDR1 KGHSH, CDR2 LQKENI. In nucleotides, the CDR3 is TGTGCCAGCTCACCATACGGGGGGAATGAAAAACTGTTTTTT. Protein: CASSPYGGNEKLFF.

This chain joins TRBV12-3 or TRBV12-4 and TRBJ1-6, with D perhaps matching TRBD1 (6 bases). V shed 7 bases and J shed 10 bases, with 14 bases lying between them. The CDR3 runs to 13 residues. The chain's CDR3 is CASTRQVGSPLHF. The CDR3 nucleotides are TGTGCCAGCACTAGACAGGTCGGATCACCCCTCCACTTT.